This record looks at one T cell receptor (beta chain) sequence and its context. Per the germline V gene, CDR1 is MRHNA and CDR2 is SNTAGT. J lost 1 base, V lost 6 bases, and 6 bases had no gene match. The CDR3 runs to 15 residues. Per the study methods: Estimation of nucleated cell counts was performed using reference gene primer amplification. Clones were sequenced by immunoSEQ multiplex PCR, and TCRdb holds only the in-frame ones, with some missing. The V and J calls and clone size come from that table; D and trimming were worked out from the DNA. The sample holds approximately 170,000 clones, about 74% seen once. The data were taken from a study of blood T cell repertoires in COVID-19. For the study at large: Both acute and convalescent COVID-19 samples were obtained from the United States, Italy and Spain. PBMCs, B-cell-depleted T cells, or T cells provided the cDNA or gDNA that made up the material.

The receptor comes from a woman aged 80 or over with acute or convalescent COVID-19. The sequenced sample consisted of peripheral blood. This chain uses TRBV6-4 with TRBJ2-3, with 8 positions matching TRBD2. In DNA, the CDR3 is TGTGCCAGCAGATTAGCGGGAATGGGCACAGATACGCAGTATTTT. It translates to CASRLAGMGTDTQYF.